This TCR beta chain was recovered during a study of T cells after yellow fever vaccination. TCRdb reanalysed the 5' RACE reads using MiXCR and keeps one entry per CDR3 protein. The repertoire consists of 550,000 or so distinct CDR3 sequences, with about 19% occurring once and the leading ten covering approximately 15%. This clonotype was counted between two and nine times. J lost 7 bases, V lost 5 bases, and 12 bases had no gene match. The CDR3 is 17 amino acids. In germline, CDR1 is MNHEY, CDR2 SMNVEV (reference sequence). The sequence came from a man aged 30 to 39 who received the YFV17D yellow fever vaccine. Specimen: PBMCs, collected 15 days after the yellow fever booster vaccination. This sequence joins TRBV27 and TRBJ2-1, with TRBD2 matching 12 bases. The CDR3 DNA is TGTGCCAGCAGTCCAGGGCGGACTAGCGGGGAATATAATGAGCAGTTCTTC. Translating it yields CASSPGRTSGEYNEQFF.